One sample yielded the 21 T cell receptor beta chains listed below, sequenced in a study of cytomegalovirus exposure and HLA in healthy donors. PCR was performed using 60 Vbeta and 13 Jbeta primers. TCRdb keeps only in-frame clones here, not all; method: immunoSEQ multiplex PCR. Of 210,000 or so clones listed, roughly 78% are singletons. The material sequenced was PBMCs. The receptors were gathered from a boy younger than 18 in good health and CMV-seronegative.

V and J are TRBV6-5 and TRBJ2-7; the match to TRBD2 covers 8 bases. Germline V gene lookup returns CDR1 MNHEY and CDR2 SVGAGI. With V trimmed by 5 bases and J by 6 bases, 6 bases remained unmatched. CDR3 length equals 13 residues. The CDR3 sequence: CASSPLSGGEQYF. CDR3 DNA sequence: TGTGCCAGCAGTCCACTGAGCGGGGGCGAGCAGTACTTC.

For the CDR3, the DNA is TGCAGCGTTAACCGGGACAGGAACACTGAAGCTTTCTTT. Its protein product is CSVNRDRNTEAFF. This rearrangement joins TRBV29-1 to TRBJ1-1; TRBD1 aligns across 7 bases. The CDR3 is made up of 13 amino acids. Trimming at V came to 5 bases and at J to 1 base, leaving 4 bases not matched to a gene. Germline CDR1 is SQVTM and CDR2 is ANQGSEA. The full variable domain, rest sourced from reference TRBV29-1 and TRBJ1-1, is SAVISQKPSRDICQRGTSLTIQCQVDSQVTMMFWYRQQPGQSLTLIATANQGSEATYESGFVIDKFPISRPNLTFSTLTVSNMSPEDSSIYLCSVNRDRNTEAFFGQGTRLTVV.

The chain recombines TRBV10-3 with TRBJ1-6; TRBD1 might be the D (6 bases). V was shortened by 8 bases and J by 4 bases, with 18 bases between the two germline ends. The CDR3 covers 16 residues. Germline CDR1 ENHRY, CDR2 SYGVKD. This chain's CDR3 is CAIASRGGRYNSPLHF. The CDR3 DNA follows: TGTGCCATCGCATCAAGAGGGGGACGGTATAATTCACCCCTCCACTTT.

The V call is TRBV5-8, the J call TRBJ2-7; 10 bases map to TRBD2. The CDR3 sequence is 15 residues long. Germline V CDR1 and CDR2: SGHTS, YDEGEE. Germline trimming cut 7 bases from V and 4 bases from J; bases unmatched to any gene: 11. In nucleotides, the CDR3 is TGTGCCAGCTTCCCCCGGACTAGCGGCGAATACGAGCAGTACTTC. Protein sequence: CASFPRTSGEYEQYF.

This chain joins TRBV9 and TRBJ1-2; D is uncertain. The CDR3 is 12 residues long. The V end was cut by 3 bases, the J end by 6 bases, with 9 bases between. Looked up from germline, CDR1 is SGDLS and CDR2 is YYNGEE. The CDR3: CASSGPRDGYTF. DNA of the CDR3: TGTGCCAGCAGCGGGCCCCGGGATGGCTACACCTTC. Variable domain in full (rest from reference TRBV9 and TRBJ1-2): DSGVTQTPKHLITATGQRVTLRCSPRSGDLSVYWYQQSLDQGLQFLIQYYNGEERAKGNILERFSAQQFPDLHSELNLSSLELGDSALYFCASSGPRDGYTFGSGTRLTVV.

The rearrangement links TRBV5-1 to TRBJ1-2; no reliable D call. V was shortened by 1 base and J by 6 bases, with 16 bases between the two germline ends. Germline V lookup: CDR1 SGHRS, CDR2 YFSETQ. This CDR3 has 15 amino acids. The CDR3 nucleotides are TGCGCCAGCAGCTTGTCCCCAGGAGGATTAGATGGCTACACCTTC. This encodes CASSLSPGGLDGYTF.

CDR3 DNA: TGTGCCAGCAGATATACAGGGGGCGCGAATTATGGCTACACCTTC. Translation gives CASRYTGGANYGYTF. V gene TRBV6-1 combines with J gene TRBJ1-2; 9 positions match TRBD1. This CDR3 comprises 15 residues. Looked up from germline, CDR1 is MNHNS and CDR2 is SASEGT. V shed 6 bases, J shed 5 bases, and the junction held 10 bases outside the gene matches.

The gene calls are TRBV9 and TRBJ1-2; 9 nucleotides match TRBD1. The CDR3 consists of 15 residues. Germline V gives CDR1 SGDLS, CDR2 YYNGEE. V was pared by 3 bases and J by 5 bases, with 8 bases of the junction left unmatched. The CDR3 loop reads CASSANRGRGYGYTF. The CDR3 coding sequence is TGTGCCAGCAGCGCCAACAGGGGGCGCGGATATGGCTACACCTTC.

The chain combines TRBV18 with TRBJ1-2, with D perhaps TRBD1 (5 bases). Germline CDR1 and CDR2: KGHSH and LQKENI. The CDR3 has 15 residues. V was cut by 2 bases and J by 2 bases, with 12 bases left in between. The CDR3, as DNA: TGTGCCAGCTCACCAGACAGCTTCAGGAACTATGGCTACACCTTC. Translation: CASSPDSFRNYGYTF.

The V and J genes are TRBV6-4 and TRBJ2-1, with D hard to call. The length of the CDR3 is 12 residues. In germline, CDR1 is MRHNA, CDR2 SNTAGT. V was trimmed by 6 bases and J by 8 bases, leaving 11 bases between them. The CDR3 spells CASRVEVDEQFF. The CDR3, as DNA: TGTGCCAGCAGGGTAGAGGTCGATGAGCAGTTCTTC.

Remarks on this clone: An end of the junction differs from the germline gene, which may be a read error. The rearrangement links TRBV7-9 to TRBJ2-3, with TRBD2 as a possible D gene (7 bases). Germline CDR1 reads SEHNR; CDR2 reads FQNEAQ (reference sequence). The CDR3 covers 14 residues. The CDR3 DNA reads TGTTCCAGCAGCTTAGGGGGGGTCACAGATACGCAGTATTTT. Protein product: CSSSLGGVTDTQYF. The variable domain in full, with the rest retrieved from reference TRBV7-9 and TRBJ2-3, is DTGVSQNPRHKITKRGQNVTFRCDPISEHNRLYWYRQTLGQGPEFLTYFQNEAQLEKSRLLSDRFSAERPKGSFSTLEIQRTEQGDSAMYLCSSSLGGVTDTQYFGPGTRLTVL.

This chain links TRBV5-6 with TRBJ1-6; D not certain. CDR3 length equals 14 residues. The germline gives CDR1 SGHDT, CDR2 YYEEEE. V lost 4 bases to trimming and J lost 2 bases, with 7 bases between them. In DNA, the CDR3 is TGTGCCAGCAGCGCGGCGACCTATAATTCACCCCTCCACTTT. Translation gives CASSAATYNSPLHF.

This chain connects TRBV25-1 to TRBJ1-2, with 9 bases lining up with TRBD1. Trimming at V came to 6 bases and at J to 3 bases, leaving 11 bases not matched to a gene. Germline CDR1 is MGHDK and CDR2 is SYGVNS. The CDR3 is 16 amino acids. CDR3 sequence reads: CASRRGQGPFDYGYTF. CDR3 bases: TGTGCCAGCAGGCGAGGACAGGGGCCTTTTGACTATGGCTACACCTTC.

The chain combines TRBV11-2 with TRBJ1-2; possible D gene TRBD1, 6 bases. Per the germline V gene, CDR1 is SGHAT and CDR2 is FQNNGV. The CDR3 sequence is 14 residues long. V lost 5 bases to trimming and J lost 7 bases, with 17 bases between them. CDR3: CASSPITGPGGYTF. The CDR3 nucleotides are TGTGCCAGCAGCCCAATAACAGGGCCTGGTGGCTACACCTTC.

This clone was recorded once. The J gene is TRBJ1-1, the V gene TRBV27; D gene ambiguous. The V end was cut by 6 bases, the J end by 6 bases, with 14 bases between. CDR3 length: 13 amino acids. The germline V gene encodes CDR1 MNHEY and CDR2 SMNVEV (reference sequence). DNA of the CDR3: TGTGCCAGCAGCACACGATTGGGCGCTGAAGCTTTCTTT. This codes for CASSTRLGAEAFF.

This clone was counted only a few times. The chain carries TRBV6-5 and TRBJ1-2; D is possibly TRBD1 (6 bases). The CDR3 loop spans 14 amino acids. From germline, CDR1 is MNHEY and CDR2 SVGAGI. V lost 5 bases and J 3 bases, leaving 13 bases between the germline ends. The CDR3 sequence: CASSRNTGHYGYTF. The CDR3 nucleotides read TGTGCCAGCAGTCGAAATACAGGGCACTATGGCTACACCTTC.

The rearrangement uses TRBV5-6 and TRBJ1-5; D is undetermined. The CDR3 totals 12 residues. Germline loops: CDR1 SGHDT, CDR2 YYEEEE. The ends were cut back, 2 bases at V and 4 bases at J, with 4 bases in the middle. The CDR3 bases are TGTGCCAGCAGCTTCGAGAATCAGCCCCAGCATTTT. Amino acids: CASSFENQPQHF.

The sample holds a few counts of this clone. J is TRBJ1-2 and V is TRBV6-5; 7 bases are shared with TRBD1. CDR1 MNHEY and CDR2 SVGAGI come from the germline V gene. This CDR3 region has 14 residues. The J segment lost 4 bases and the V segment lost 0 bases, leaving 2 bases of the junction unmatched. The CDR3 loop reads CASSYSQGLYGYTF. The CDR3 DNA reads as TGTGCCAGCAGTTACTCACAGGGGCTCTATGGCTACACCTTC.

This clone has more than one count but fewer than ten. The same CDR3 can be traced to other DNA sequences in this sample. V gene TRBV5-1 combines with J gene TRBJ2-7, with 13 bases lining up with TRBD2. The germline gives CDR1 SGHRS, CDR2 YFSETQ. Trimming removed 3 bases from V and 5 bases from J; junction bases left unmatched: 8. This CDR3 region has 16 residues. As DNA, the CDR3 is TGCGCCAGCAGCTCGGGTGGACTAGCGGGAGACAACGAGCAGTACTTC. This gives the protein CASSSGGLAGDNEQYF.

The chain is built from TRBV15 and TRBJ1-1; 8 bases match TRBD1. Germline V gene data show CDR1 as LNHNV and CDR2 as YYDKDF (reference sequence). With 3 bases clipped from V and 0 bases from J, the junction kept 9 bases outside the gene matches. CDR3 length: 17 amino acids. The CDR3 bases are TGTGCCACCAGCAGGGGGGGCCAACAGGGGGTGAACACTGAAGCTTTCTTT. Amino acids: CATSRGGQQGVNTEAFF.

The CDR3 DNA is TGTGCCAGCAGTTCGACAGGGGGTAATGTTTCCCCCCTCCACTTT. Translated, it gives CASSSTGGNVSPLHF. The chain employs TRBV7-6 and TRBJ1-6; TRBD1 matches at 9 bases. V gave up 6 bases and J gave up 13 bases; unmatched junction bases: 13. The CDR3 extends over 15 amino acids. The germline V gene encodes CDR1 SGHVS and CDR2 FNYEAQ.